This TCR beta chain was documented in a study of blood T cell repertoires in COVID-19. About the study: There were acute and convalescent COVID-19 samples, and they came from the United States, Italy and Spain. PBMCs, B-cell-depleted T cells, or T cells were the source of the cDNA or gDNA that made up the material.

Trimming shortened V by 2 bases and J by 8 bases, and 9 bases separated the two germline ends. Germline V gene data show CDR1 as SEHNR and CDR2 as FQNEAQ (reference sequence). This CDR3 has 12 amino acids. Those enrolled, adults aged about 18 to 89 years, came from some 23 US areas. Individuals in the exposed group had encountered a COVID-19 case within 2 weeks preceding study entry. Profiling relied on immunoSEQ multiplex PCR, and the TCRdb table lists in-frame clones only, not all of them. The data show approximately 400,000 clones, about 89% seen once. The chain links TRBV7-9 to TRBJ1-1; D unclear. The sequence was obtained from a woman aged 40 to 49 who had been exposed to COVID-19. Sequencing was carried out using PBMCs or T cells enriched from blood (not recorded which). DNA of the CDR3: TGTGCCAGCAGCTTAAAAGTCAGGGAAGCTTTCTTT. Translated, it gives CASSLKVREAFF.